This TCR beta chain came from a study of cytomegalovirus exposure and HLA in healthy donors. A multiplex PCR was run with 60 Vbeta primers and 13 Jbeta primers. The repertoire was sequenced with immunoSEQ multiplex PCR; TCRdb's copy has only in-frame clones and lacks some. Counted here are 150,000 to 200,000 clones, about 68% occurring once; the ten biggest clones make up around 2.4%. After removal of 6 bases from V and 5 bases from J, the junction contained 21 bases not matched to a gene. CDR3 length equals 20 residues. Germline V gives CDR1 MNHEY, CDR2 SMNVEV (reference sequence). With respect to this clone: Its target is not known.

Overall study findings and caveats: Of the V segments, some could not be distinguished, including TRBV6-2 and TRBV6-3, and were excluded.

The sequence was collected from a female donor in good health and CMV-seronegative. The source material was PBMCs. The chain uses TRBV27 and TRBJ2-5; TRBD2 agrees at 13 bases. The chain's CDR3 is CASRPSPTVRTSGSWETQYF. DNA of the CDR3: TGTGCCAGCAGACCCTCCCCGACAGTTCGGACTAGCGGGAGTTGGGAGACCCAGTACTTC.